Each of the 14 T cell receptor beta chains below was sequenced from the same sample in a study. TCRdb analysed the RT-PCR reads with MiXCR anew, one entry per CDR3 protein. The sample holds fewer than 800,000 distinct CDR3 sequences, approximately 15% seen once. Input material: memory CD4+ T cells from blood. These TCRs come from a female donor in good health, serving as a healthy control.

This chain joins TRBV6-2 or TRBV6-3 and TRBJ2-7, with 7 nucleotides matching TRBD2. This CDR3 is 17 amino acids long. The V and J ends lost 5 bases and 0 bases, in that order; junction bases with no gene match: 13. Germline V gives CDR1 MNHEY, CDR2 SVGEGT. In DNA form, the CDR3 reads TGTGCCAGCAGTCTCCACGGCCGAGGGAGGGGCTCCTACGAGCAGTACTTC. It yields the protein CASSLHGRGRGSYEQYF.

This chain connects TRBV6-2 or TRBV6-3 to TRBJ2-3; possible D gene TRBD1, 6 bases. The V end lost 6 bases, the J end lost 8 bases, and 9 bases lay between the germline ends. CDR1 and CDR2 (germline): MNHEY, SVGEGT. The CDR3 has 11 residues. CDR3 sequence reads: CASRSGVTQYF. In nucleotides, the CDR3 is TGTGCCAGCAGGTCAGGGGTTACGCAGTATTTT.

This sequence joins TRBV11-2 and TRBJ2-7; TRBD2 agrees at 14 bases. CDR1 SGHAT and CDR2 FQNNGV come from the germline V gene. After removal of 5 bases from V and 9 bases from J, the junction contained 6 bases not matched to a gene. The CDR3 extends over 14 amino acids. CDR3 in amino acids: CASSPGLAGDRQYF. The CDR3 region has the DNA TGTGCCAGCAGCCCGGGACTAGCGGGAGATCGGCAGTACTTC.

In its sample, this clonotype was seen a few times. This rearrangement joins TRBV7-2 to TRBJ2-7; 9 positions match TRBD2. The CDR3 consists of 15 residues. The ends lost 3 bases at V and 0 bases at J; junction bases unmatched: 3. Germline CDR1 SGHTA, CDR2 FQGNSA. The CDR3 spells CASSFAGGSSYEQYF. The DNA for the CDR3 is TGTGCCAGCAGCTTTGCGGGAGGGAGCTCCTACGAGCAGTACTTC.

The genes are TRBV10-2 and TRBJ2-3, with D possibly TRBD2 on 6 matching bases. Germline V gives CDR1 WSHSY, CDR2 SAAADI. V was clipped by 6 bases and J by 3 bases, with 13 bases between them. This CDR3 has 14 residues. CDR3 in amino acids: CASSPLALTDTQYF. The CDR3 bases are TGCGCCAGCAGCCCTCTAGCGCTTACAGATACGCAGTATTTT.

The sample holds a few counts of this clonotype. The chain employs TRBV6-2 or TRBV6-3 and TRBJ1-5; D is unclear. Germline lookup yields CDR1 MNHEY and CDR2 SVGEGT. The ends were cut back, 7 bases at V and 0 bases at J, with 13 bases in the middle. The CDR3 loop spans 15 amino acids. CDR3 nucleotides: TGTGCCAGCACCGACGTCAGTAATAGCAATCAGCCCCAGCATTTT. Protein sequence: CASTDVSNSNQPQHF.

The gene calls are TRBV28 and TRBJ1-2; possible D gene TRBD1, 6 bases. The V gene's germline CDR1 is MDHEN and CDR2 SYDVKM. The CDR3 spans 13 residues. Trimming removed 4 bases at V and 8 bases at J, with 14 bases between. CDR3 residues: CASSSWQGRGYTF. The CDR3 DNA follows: TGTGCCAGCAGTTCCTGGCAGGGGAGGGGCTACACCTTC.

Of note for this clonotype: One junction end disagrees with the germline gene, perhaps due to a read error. The CDR3 loop is CASRLGDSYGYTF. CDR3 bases: TGTGCCAGCAGATTAGGGGACAGCTATGGCTACACCTTC. The chain is built from TRBV12-3 or TRBV12-4 and TRBJ1-2; 7 bases fit TRBD1. This CDR3 contains 13 residues.

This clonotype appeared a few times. CDR3 DNA: TGTGCCAGCAGCCAACAGTGGGACACTGAAGCTTTCTTT. Its protein is CASSQQWDTEAFF. The V and J genes are TRBV3-1 and TRBJ1-1, with unresolved D. Germline loops: CDR1 LGHDT, CDR2 YNNKEL (reference sequence). The ends were cut back, 2 bases at V and 3 bases at J, with 7 bases in the middle. This CDR3 comprises 13 residues. The full variable domain, with the rest looked up from reference TRBV3-1 and TRBJ1-1, is DTAVSQTPKYLVTQMGNDKSIKCEQNLGHDTMYWYKQDSKKFLKIMFSYNNKELIINETVPNRFSPKSPDKAHLNLHINSLELGDSAVYFCASSQQWDTEAFFGQGTRLTVV.

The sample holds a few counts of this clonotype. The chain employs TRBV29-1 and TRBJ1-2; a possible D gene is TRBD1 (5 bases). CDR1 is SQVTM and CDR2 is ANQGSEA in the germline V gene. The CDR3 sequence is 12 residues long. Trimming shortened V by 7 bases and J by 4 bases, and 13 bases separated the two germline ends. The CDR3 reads CSAAEGTYGYTF. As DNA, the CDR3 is TGCAGCGCCGCAGAGGGGACCTATGGCTACACCTTC.

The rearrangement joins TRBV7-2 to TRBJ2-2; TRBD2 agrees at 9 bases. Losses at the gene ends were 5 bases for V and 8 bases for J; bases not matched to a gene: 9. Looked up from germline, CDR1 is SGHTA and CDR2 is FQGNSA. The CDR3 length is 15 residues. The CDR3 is CASSLRVAGVGELFF. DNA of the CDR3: TGTGCCAGCAGCCTTCGGGTAGCGGGGGTAGGGGAGCTGTTTTTT.

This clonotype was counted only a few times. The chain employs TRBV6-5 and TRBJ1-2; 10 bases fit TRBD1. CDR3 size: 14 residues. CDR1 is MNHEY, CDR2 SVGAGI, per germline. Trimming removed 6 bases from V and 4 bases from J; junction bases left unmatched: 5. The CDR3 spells CASRRGTGAYGYTF. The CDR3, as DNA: TGTGCCAGCAGACGTGGGACAGGGGCCTATGGCTACACCTTC.

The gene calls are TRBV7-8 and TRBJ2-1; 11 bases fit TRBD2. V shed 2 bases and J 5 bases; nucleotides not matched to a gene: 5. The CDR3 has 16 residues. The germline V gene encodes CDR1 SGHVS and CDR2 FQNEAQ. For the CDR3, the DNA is TGTGCCAGCAGCTTATCACCACTAGCGGGAGACAATGAGCAGTTCTTC. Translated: CASSLSPLAGDNEQFF.

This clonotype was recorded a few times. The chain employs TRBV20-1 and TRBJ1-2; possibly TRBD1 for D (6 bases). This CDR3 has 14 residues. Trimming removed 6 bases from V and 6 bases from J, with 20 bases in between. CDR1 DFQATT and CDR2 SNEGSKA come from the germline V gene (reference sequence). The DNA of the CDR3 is TGCAGTGCCAGGACAGTCCGCATCGGGGATGGCTACACCTTC. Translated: CSARTVRIGDGYTF.